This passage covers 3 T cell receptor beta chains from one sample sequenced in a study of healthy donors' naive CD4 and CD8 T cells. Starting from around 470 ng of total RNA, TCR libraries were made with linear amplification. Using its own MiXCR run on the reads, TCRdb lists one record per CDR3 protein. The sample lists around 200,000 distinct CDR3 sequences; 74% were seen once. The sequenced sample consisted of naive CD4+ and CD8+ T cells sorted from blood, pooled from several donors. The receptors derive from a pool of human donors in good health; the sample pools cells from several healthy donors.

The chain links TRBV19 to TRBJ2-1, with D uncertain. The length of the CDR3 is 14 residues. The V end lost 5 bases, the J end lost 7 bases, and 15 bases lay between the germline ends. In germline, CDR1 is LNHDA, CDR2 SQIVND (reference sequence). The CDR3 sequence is CASSRPELRNEQFF. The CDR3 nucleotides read TGTGCCAGTAGTCGGCCGGAACTAAGGAATGAGCAGTTCTTC.

CDR3 coding DNA: TGTGCCAGCAGTTTGAACGAGCAGTACTTC. It translates to CASSLNEQYF. J is TRBJ2-7 and V is TRBV27, with D unresolved. CDR3 length equals 10 residues. V was shortened by 3 bases and J by 5 bases, with 2 bases between the two germline ends. Germline values: CDR1 MNHEY, CDR2 SMNVEV (reference sequence).

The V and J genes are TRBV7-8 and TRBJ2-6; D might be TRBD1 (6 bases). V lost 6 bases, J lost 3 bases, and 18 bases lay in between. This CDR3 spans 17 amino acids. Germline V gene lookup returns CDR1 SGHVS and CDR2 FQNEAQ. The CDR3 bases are TGTGCCAGCAGTAACCCACCCTCAGGGGTTGGGGCCAACGTCCTGACTTTC. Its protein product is CASSNPPSGVGANVLTF.